The text below deals with one TCR beta chain. This clonotype occurred many times. Which antigen it targets is not known. Base quality data are lacking; no much larger clone is found one base away. The TCR beta CDR3 regions were amplified from the RNA transcripts. The first round of RT-PCR for the TCR CDR3 was performed with the HTBI primer set and the Qiagen OneStep RT-PCR kit. A second multiplex PCR round built the libraries, followed by size selection and purification. Libraries were sequenced paired-end with 100 bp reads on an Illumina HiSeq2000. In the authors' own workflow: SOAPnuke was used to process the raw data, with reads discarded if the reads contained adapters or uncalled bases, had a mean Phred below 15, or lacked an exact constant-primer or identifier match. COPE v1.2.5 was used to merge the high-quality paired reads, and each unique nucleotide sequence was defined as a clonotype. MiTCR v1.1 was used to align clonotypes to the IMGT TRBV, TRBD and TRBJ reference segments. Analysis was restricted to V-J combinations with a frequency above 0.0001, which covered over 98% of repertoires. A TCS score was defined as the ratio between F50 (clonal expansion) and ExV (chaos), using BLOSUM62-based TCRdist between CDR3 peptides within each V-J. Welch's t-statistics and random forest reduced around 520 V-J features to fewer than 15, which were used in a naive Bayes classifier (R e1071). Through fastp at Q25 and MiXCR, TCRdb rebuilt clones from the public reads, retaining in-frame beta chains. Rows merge per CDR3 protein into single entries with the most common DNA and genes. The V and J calls and clone size are TCRdb's, not the authors'. This sample lists around 240,000 distinct CDR3 sequences; more than 14% were detected once. About an eighth of the sample belongs to the ten largest clones.

The hyperthyroidism patients were between 18 and 65 years old and newly diagnosed, with a disease duration of less than 2 months. The study excluded patients with uncontrolled infections, other autoimmune diseases, pregnancy or lactation. Diagnoses were based on clinical symptoms, serum thyroxine and TRAb, thyroid ultrasound and orbital computed tomography. Blood from progressor patients was drawn when they were first diagnosed with hyperthyroidism, before any ophthalmopathy symptoms appeared. Ficoll-Paque density gradient centrifugation was used to isolate PBMCs from 9.5 to 10 ml of fresh peripheral blood. Progressor patients were first diagnosed with Graves' hyperthyroidism and then developed ophthalmopathy during follow-up. Total RNA was extracted with Trizol reagent, and quality was checked on an Agilent 2100 Bioanalyzer. This sample is part of a study of T cells in Graves' hyperthyroidism and ophthalmopathy (dated by TCRdb to about 2019). Turning to the overall study: Peripheral blood samples were taken at initial diagnosis, before any treatment was given. To identify TCR V-J signatures that set the groups apart, the researchers used a discovery cohort of about a hundred patients, made up of roughly 40 with Graves' ophthalmopathy and about 59 with stable Graves' hyperthyroidism. Whether ophthalmopathy could be predicted prospectively was tested in an independent validation cohort made up of approximately 19 hyperthyroidism patients plus 17 patients who later progressed to ophthalmopathy. For training and testing, the 110 or so patients in the discovery cohort were randomly divided in a 7:3 ratio. Thyroid tissue and blood T-cell repertoires from several Graves' hyperthyroidism patients were also compared in the study. Following sampling, methimazole starting at 30 mg daily was given to hyperthyroidism patients, and high-dose intravenous methylprednisolone was given to ophthalmopathy patients. The paper reports TCR Vbeta CDR3 sequencing of fewer than 150 peripheral blood samples: 43 ophthalmopathy, some 80 hyperthyroidism and around 17 progressor patients.

Findings and caveats that apply to the study as a whole: A 13 V-J signature model separated ophthalmopathy from stable hyperthyroidism, with approximately 87% sensitivity and 81.08% specificity in cross-validation and 80%/75% in testing. In validation, progression to ophthalmopathy was predicted by the model with more than 65% sensitivity and roughly 76% specificity, a median of about 6 months before onset. Most expanded thyroid clonotypes (frequency above 0.001) were also detected in blood, a finding suggesting that blood repertoires may reflect thyroid immune responses. No statistical method was used to set the sample size in advance, and investigators knew the group allocation.

Its CDR3 holds 17 amino acids, cysteine through phenylalanine. Only the CDR3 DNA is retained, 51 bases long and in frame from the first base. In the germline V gene, CDR1 corresponds to SGHTA and CDR2 to FQGTGA. Trimming accounts for 5 bases at V and 0 bases at J, while the number of junction bases matched to no gene is 6. This TCR was sampled from a woman in her forties with Graves' hyperthyroidism that later progressed to Graves' ophthalmopathy. The chain employs TRBV7-3 and TRBJ2-3, with 12 bases matching TRBD2. Sequenced input: blood. CDR3 region: CASSRVGTSGSTDTQYF. The DNA reads TGTGCCAGCAGCCGAGTCGGGACTAGCGGGAGCACAGATACGCAGTATTTT. Reference TRBV7-3 and TRBJ2-3 genes cover what lies past the CDR3, so the full variable domain is GAGVSQTPSNKVTEKGKYVELRCDPISGHTALYWYRQSLGQGPEFLIYFQGTGAADDSGLPNDRFFAVRPEGSVSTLKIQRTERGDSAVYLCASSRVGTSGSTDTQYFGPGTRLTVL.